One sample yielded the 2 T cell receptor beta chains listed below, sequenced in a study of molecular identifiers for immune sequencing clone quantification. TCRdb reprocessed the PCR reads via MiXCR and lists one record per CDR3 protein. The sample contains about 640,000 distinct CDR3 sequences, 15% to 20% of which appear only once. What was sequenced was naive CD8+ T cells from blood, with Jurkat cell RNA spiked in. As for subset: FACS-sorted CD8+CD4-CCR7+CD45RA+ naive T cells. Receptors originate from a human donor in good health. Some libraries in this study had Jurkat cell RNA spiked in.

This clonotype was seen a single time. A much larger clone differs from this one at a single base, so this may be a read error. Because it lacks the conserved phenylalanine or tryptophan at the end, this CDR3 is likely a read error. The gene calls are TRBV7-9 and TRBJ2-5, with D possibly TRBD2 on 5 matching bases. Germline CDR1 SEHNR, CDR2 FQNEAQ (reference sequence). Trimming pared 5 bases from V and 4 bases from J, leaving 17 bases between. The CDR3 totals 15 residues. The CDR3 protein is CASSEGLSVLETQYL. CDR3 DNA: TGTGCCAGCAGCGAAGGACTGAGCGTTTTAGAGACCCAGTACCTC.

This clonotype was seen repeatedly, ten times or more. The chain combines TRBV28 with TRBJ1-5, with 7 positions matching TRBD1. The CDR3 length is 19 residues. The ends lost 3 bases at V and 0 bases at J; junction bases unmatched: 14. Germline V gene sequence: CDR1 MDHEN, CDR2 SYDVKM. CDR3 sequence: CASSFFRGTDFYSNQPQHF. DNA of the CDR3: TGTGCCAGCAGTTTTTTCCGTGGGACAGATTTTTATAGCAATCAGCCCCAGCATTTT.